The next 9 T cell receptor beta chains were all read from a single sample in a study of beta chain features in type 1 diabetes. Findings and caveats of the study: The study found moderately but significantly shorter TCRB CDR3s in all four CD4+ subsets of Type 1 diabetes patients.

Their antigens are not known. Reverse transcription of all isolated RNA meant that expressed TCRB transcripts were sequenced. This table comes from immunoSEQ multiplex PCR, and its TCRdb copy is limited to in-frame clones, with some not included. The sample consists of a few hundred thousand clones, about 13% of them appearing once. Source material: naive CD4+ T cells from blood. The receptor source for this set is a man aged 25-45 years with type 1 diabetes.

This clone showed up just a few times. This sequence joins TRBV5-1 and TRBJ2-3; 8 bases agree with TRBD2. The germline V gene has CDR1 SGHRS and CDR2 YFSETQ. The J segment lost 4 bases and the V segment lost 2 bases, leaving 3 bases of the junction unmatched. The CDR3 extends over 14 amino acids. This chain's CDR3 is CASSFPGGADTQYF. The CDR3 nucleotides are TGCGCCAGCAGCTTTCCGGGAGGGGCAGATACGCAGTATTTT.

The gene calls are TRBV30 and TRBJ1-5, with D unclear. There are 16 residues in the CDR3. V shed 0 bases and J shed 0 bases, with 12 bases lying between them. Germline V gene sequence: CDR1 GTSNPN, CDR2 SVGIG (reference sequence). This CDR3 is CAWSVSLPGSNQPQHF. In DNA, the CDR3 is TGTGCCTGGAGTGTATCACTCCCGGGTAGCAATCAGCCCCAGCATTTT.

The table lists this clone with a few counts. This chain connects TRBV19 to TRBJ2-7, with 12 positions matching TRBD2. The germline gives CDR1 LNHDA, CDR2 SQIVND (reference sequence). The V and J ends lost 5 bases and 1 base, in that order; junction bases with no gene match: 9. The CDR3 is made up of 17 amino acids. CDR3 nucleotides: TGTGCCAGTAGTCCTTCAAGAGGACTAGCGGGGTCCTACGAGCAGTACTTC. This gives the protein CASSPSRGLAGSYEQYF.

This clone was counted between two and nine times. V usage is TRBV30 and J usage is TRBJ1-2; D remains unclear. V gave up 2 bases and J gave up 3 bases, with 4 bases separating them. The CDR3 is 11 residues long. Germline CDR1 reads GTSNPN; CDR2 reads SVGIG (reference sequence). DNA for the CDR3: TGTGCCTGGAGTCGGGACTATGGCTACACCTTC. It translates to CAWSRDYGYTF.

The chain links TRBV2 to TRBJ2-1, with a weak D call TRBD1 (5 bases). Between the trimmed V and J ends, which lost 6 bases and 8 bases, there was a span of 5 bases. The length of the CDR3 is 10 residues. In germline, CDR1 is SNHLY, CDR2 FYNNEI. DNA of the CDR3: TGTGCCAGCAGAGGGGATGAGCAGTTCTTC. It codes for CASRGDEQFF.

This clone has just a few counts. V and J are TRBV4-2 and TRBJ2-7; 7 nucleotides line up with TRBD2. V lost 4 bases and J lost 2; bases outside the gene matches: 8. This CDR3 has 15 amino acids. The germline CDR1 and CDR2 sequences are LGHNA and YNFKEQ. The CDR3 is CASSLRSGTTYEQYF. CDR3 in DNA: TGTGCCAGCAGCCTACGTTCCGGGACTACCTACGAGCAGTACTTC.

The chain recombines TRBV28 with TRBJ2-7; 8 bases are shared with TRBD2. Trimming at V came to 2 bases and at J to 5 bases, leaving 2 bases not matched to a gene. The germline V gene encodes CDR1 MDHEN and CDR2 SYDVKM. The CDR3 has 13 amino acids. CDR3 sequence: CASSLASGHEQYF. The CDR3 DNA follows: TGTGCCAGCAGTTTAGCTAGCGGGCACGAGCAGTACTTC. Full variable domain (missing parts from reference TRBV28 and TRBJ2-7): DVKVTQSSRYLVKRTGEKVFLECVQDMDHENMFWYRQDPGLGLRLIYFSYDVKMKEKGDIPEGYSVSREKKERFSLILESASTNQTSMYLCASSLASGHEQYFGPGTRLTVT.

There are a few counts of this clone. The chain carries TRBV19 and TRBJ1-5; D is unresolved. The CDR3 contains 13 residues. V lost 3 bases and J 6 bases, leaving 9 bases between the germline ends. Germline CDR1 LNHDA, CDR2 SQIVND (reference sequence). CDR3 DNA: TGTGCCAGTAGTATCTCCGGGAGTCAGCCCCAGCATTTT. It translates to CASSISGSQPQHF.

This chain links TRBV7-3 with TRBJ2-5; tentatively, D is TRBD2 (5 bases). Deletions cut 5 bases from V and 2 bases from J, with 18 bases between. Germline CDR1 reads SGHTA; CDR2 reads FQGTGA. CDR3 length: 16 amino acids. CDR3 in DNA: TGTGCCAGCAGCCCGTACCCGGACTTGCATCAAGAGACCCAGTACTTC. Its protein is CASSPYPDLHQETQYF.